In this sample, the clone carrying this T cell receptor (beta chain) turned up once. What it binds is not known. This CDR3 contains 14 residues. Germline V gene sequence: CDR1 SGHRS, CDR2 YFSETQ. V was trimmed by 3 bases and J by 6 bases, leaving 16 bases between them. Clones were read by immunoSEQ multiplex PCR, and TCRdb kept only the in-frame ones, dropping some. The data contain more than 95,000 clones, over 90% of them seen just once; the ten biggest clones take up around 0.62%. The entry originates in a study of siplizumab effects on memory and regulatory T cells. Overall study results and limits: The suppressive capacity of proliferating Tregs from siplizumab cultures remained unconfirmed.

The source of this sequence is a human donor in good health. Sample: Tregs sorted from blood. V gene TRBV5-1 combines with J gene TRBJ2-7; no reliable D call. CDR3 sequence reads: CASSWGGPGREQYF. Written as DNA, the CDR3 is TGCGCCAGCAGCTGGGGTGGGCCCGGGCGCGAGCAGTACTTC. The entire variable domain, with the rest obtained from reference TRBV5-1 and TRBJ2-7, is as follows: KAGVTQTPRYLIKTRGQQVTLSCSPISGHRSVSWYQQTPGQGLQFLFEYFSETQRNKGNFPGRFSGRQFSNSRSEMNVSTLELGDSALYLCASSWGGPGREQYFGPGTRLTVT.